A selection of T cell receptor beta chains follows, all from one sample in a study of PD-L1 blockade in urothelial cancer. Profiled with immunoSEQ multiplex PCR; TCRdb holds only in-frame clones, not every one. The table shows tens of thousands of clones, with about four fifths occurring only once. The source was PBMCs, collected around atezolizumab (anti-PD-L1) treatment. Source of these receptors: a man in his 70s with urothelial cancer. The CDR3 runs from the conserved cysteine through the conserved F or W. Clone sizes are given selectively: once, few, many, or a class where the clone is expanded.

>TRBV7-8|TRBJ2-7|-
CASSLDGRASVGEQYF
>TRBV6-6|TRBJ1-1|-
CASSLITGNTEAFF
>TRBV6-1|TRBJ2-7|-
CASSELGGSSYEQYF
>TRBV19|TRBJ2-6|once
CASSSKAGPSGANVLTF
>TRBV27|TRBJ1-2|-
CASSPQGRGVGYTF
>TRBV10-3|TRBJ2-3|-
CAISPSGGRGSTDTQYF
>TRBV7-2|TRBJ1-2|-
CASSLGQGNYGYTF
>TRBV5-5|TRBJ1-1|few
CASSLAGQGEAFF
>TRBV18|TRBJ1-1|-
CASSPLGQGAEAFF
>TRBV4-2|TRBJ1-1|few
CASSHEQSKAFF
>TRBV19|TRBJ1-4|-
CASSMGGQGNEKLFF
>TRBV5-1|TRBJ2-3|-
CASSLLGSTDTQYF
>TRBV7-9|TRBJ2-5|-
CASSGRTSATQYF
>TRBV4-2|TRBJ2-5|-
CASSPERVIQETQYF
>TRBV25-1|TRBJ2-2|-
CASSGGASGRANTGELFF
>TRBV5-4|TRBJ1-1|-
CASSLRGRGTEAFF
>TRBV2|TRBJ1-1|-
CASTGEVGTEAFF
>TRBV21-1|TRBJ2-7|few
CASRRAGAGDEQYF
>TRBV29-1|TRBJ2-1|-
CSVLLLEQFF
>TRBV11-1|TRBJ1-3|few
CASSLASPGTASGNTIYF
>TRBV30|TRBJ1-5|few
CAWSVGTVSQPQHF
>TRBV28|TRBJ2-5|-
CASSPTAGGHETQYF
>TRBV6-5|TRBJ2-5|-
CASSYSYRGPETQYF
>TRBV5-1|TRBJ2-1|-
CASSLATSASYNEQFF
>TRBV9|TRBJ1-1|once
CASSPRGGAGNTEAFF
>TRBV7-7|TRBJ2-2|-
CASTRGGDTGELFF
>TRBV10-3|TRBJ2-1|-
CAIRNRDRGSDEQFF
>TRBV9|TRBJ2-2|-
CASSDGTTNTGELFF
>TRBV5-1|TRBJ2-1|-
CASSQTSGANNEQFF
>TRBV30|-|-
CASITRAREQYF
>TRBV15|TRBJ1-2|-
CATSRESGQYGYTF
>TRBV2|TRBJ1-6|-
CASSTGVPYNSPLHF
>TRBV25-1|TRBJ2-1|-
CASSDTQREGNEQFF
>TRBV5-4|TRBJ2-2|-
CASSLATRTGNTGELFF
>TRBV4-2|TRBJ2-1|-
CASSQLAGGFYSGDEQFF
>TRBV7-9|TRBJ1-1|once
CASSLSGNTEAFF
>TRBV6-5|TRBJ2-2|few
CASRNRAEGGELFF
>TRBV19|TRBJ2-5|-
CASSIAAGQETQYF
>TRBV11-2|TRBJ1-2|-
CASSLDSLTGGSGYTF
>TRBV6-1|TRBJ2-1|-
CASRQDGVVGNEQFF
>TRBV10-3|TRBJ1-2|-
CAISKSDYGYTF
>TRBV4-2|TRBJ2-1|-
CASSQEMGGGSSYNEQFF
>TRBV7-9|TRBJ1-1|-
CASSLETLEAFF
>TRBV20-1|TRBJ1-1|-
CSAGSDTEAFF
>TRBV7-3|TRBJ2-5|-
CASSRRGGAGETQYF
>TRBV30|TRBJ2-7|-
CAWGTRGGRSPYEQYF
>TRBV11-2|TRBJ2-7|-
CASSLGRDLAYEQYF
>TRBV7-9|TRBJ2-7|-
CASSFGTSGIYEQYF
>TRBV4-1|TRBJ1-1|-
CASSRRQGNTEAFF
>TRBV5-1|TRBJ2-6|-
CASSFSPEPSGANVLTF
>TRBV5-1|TRBJ1-1|-
CASSREGPGTEAFF
>TRBV27|TRBJ1-2|-
CASTPSIRGGKGYTF
>TRBV10-3|TRBJ2-3|-
CAISPGQTSRADTQYF
>TRBV21-1|TRBJ2-7|-
CASSTSMPPTYEQYF
>TRBV6-6|TRBJ1-1|-
CASSRTWGAGTEAFF